This is a list of T cell receptor beta chains from one sample in a study of graft-versus-host responses after intestinal transplantation. The table came from immunoSEQ multiplex PCR; TCRdb's copy has only in-frame clones and leaves some out. The sample carries under 150,000 clones, 90% recorded once. Their antigens remain unidentified. This material consisted of unstimulated CD4+ T cells sorted from spleen or lymph node cells, taken before intestinal transplant. These receptors originate from a human donor who received an intestinal transplant. The CDR3 runs from the conserved cysteine through the conserved F or W. A D gene is named only where the DNA matches it firmly. Size is omitted from some rows. Given values are once, few, many or a class for expanded clones.

d_call	j_call	v_call	clone_size	cdr3_nt	cdr3_aa
-	TRBJ2-2	TRBV5-5	-	TGTGCCAGCAGTGACTGGCGGGGAAACTCCGGGGAGCTGTTTTTT	CASSDWRGNSGELFF
-	TRBJ2-7	TRBV5-1	-	TGCGCCAGCAGCCGTTTAACAGGGACAAGCGAGCAGTACTTC	CASSRLTGTSEQYF
-	TRBJ2-2	TRBV5-4	-	TGTGCCAGCAGCACGACTGCGCCGGCCGGGGAGCTGTTTTTT	CASSTTAPAGELFF
-	TRBJ2-7	TRBV6-5	-	TGTGCCAGCAGTTACGGGTTTGGGCTCCCGGAAGAGCAGTACTTC	CASSYGFGLPEEQYF
-	TRBJ2-7	TRBV18	-	TGTGCCAGCTCCTCGGACATCTCCTACGAGCAGTACTTC	CASSSDISYEQYF
TRBD1	TRBJ2-3	TRBV9	-	TGTGCCAGCAGCGTAGAGACAGGGTGGATCGCGGATACGCAGTATTTT	CASSVETGWIADTQYF
TRBD1	TRBJ2-3	TRBV6-6	once	TGTGCCAGCAAAGACAGGGGTAGTACAGATACGCAGTATTTT	CASKDRGSTDTQYF
-	TRBJ2-7	TRBV5-1	-	TGCGCCAGCAGCTCCGGGGGTAGCCCGTACTACGAGCAGTACTTC	CASSSGGSPYYEQYF
-	TRBJ2-5	TRBV19	-	TGTGCCAGTAGCCTTTCGAGGCGGGGTAAGGGCAGCCAAGAGACCCAGTACTTC	CASSLSRRGKGSQETQYF
-	TRBJ2-1	TRBV29-1	-	TGCAGCGTCGGGGTAAGCTCCTACAATGAGCAGTTCTTC	CSVGVSSYNEQFF
TRBD1	TRBJ1-3	TRBV30	-	TGTGCCTGGAGTATAGCCGGGACAGACCGCTCTGGAAACACCATATATTTT	CAWSIAGTDRSGNTIYF
-	TRBJ2-7	TRBV28	-	TGTGCCAGCAGTTTGAGAAACGAGCAGTACTTC	CASSLRNEQYF
-	TRBJ1-2	TRBV2	-	TGTGCCAGCAGTGAAGGCTCCCGTTTAGCAGGGGTTTTTATGCCGACCTTC	CASSEGSRLAGVFMPTF
-	TRBJ1-2	TRBV30	-	TGTGCCTGGAGTTCCCCGCCGGAGAACTATGGCTACACCTTC	CAWSSPPENYGYTF
-	TRBJ2-7	TRBV4-1	few	TGCGCCAGCAGCCAAGATCCCAGGACATACGAGCAGTACTTC	CASSQDPRTYEQYF
TRBD2	TRBJ2-1	TRBV9	-	TGTGCCAGCAGCGTAGTGTCTAGCGGGGGGTACAATGAGCAGTTCTTC	CASSVVSSGGYNEQFF
-	TRBJ1-1	TRBV11-2	-	TGTGCCAGCAGCTTGCGGAGGCTGAACACTGAAGCTTTCTTT	CASSLRRLNTEAFF
TRBD1	TRBJ1-5	TRBV6-1	-	TGTGCCAGCAGTGGGACAGGGGGCCGCAATCAGCCCCAGCATTTT	CASSGTGGRNQPQHF
TRBD1	TRBJ1-4	TRBV2	-	TGTGCCAGCAGGCCCTCCGGGACAGGGAATGAAAAACTGTTTTTT	CASRPSGTGNEKLFF
TRBD1	TRBJ1-2	TRBV2	few	TGTGCCAGCAGTGCGACAGGGGCAGGCTATGGCTACACCTTC	CASSATGAGYGYTF
TRBD1	TRBJ1-4	TRBV6-5	-	TGTGCCAGCAGTTCGACAGGGGGTGGTGAAAAACTGTTTTTT	CASSSTGGGEKLFF
TRBD2	TRBJ2-5	TRBV5-1	-	TGCGCCAGCAGCGGGAAGACTAGCGGAGGAGGAGAGACCCAGTACTTC	CASSGKTSGGGETQYF
TRBD2	TRBJ2-7	TRBV5-4	-	TGTGCCAGCAGCTTGGGGCTAGCGGGAGGGGACGAGCAGTACTTC	CASSLGLAGGDEQYF
TRBD2	TRBJ2-7	TRBV7-2	-	TGTGCCAGCAGATATAGTCGGGGGGGGTTCGAGCAGTACTTC	CASRYSRGGFEQYF
TRBD1	TRBJ1-1	TRBV12-5	-	TGTGCTAGTGGGCCGGGACAGCTGAACACTGAAGCTTTCTTT	CASGPGQLNTEAFF
TRBD2	TRBJ2-3	TRBV29-1	-	TGCAGCGTTGAACTAGCGGGAGATACGCAGTATTTT	CSVELAGDTQYF
TRBD1	TRBJ2-5	TRBV18	once	TGTGCCAGCTCACCCTCGACAGGGTGGGGAGAGACCCAGTACTTC	CASSPSTGWGETQYF
-	TRBJ2-2	TRBV18	-	TGTGCCAGCTCACCAAAGACAGGCCGGAACACCGGGGAGCTGTTTTTT	CASSPKTGRNTGELFF
TRBD1	TRBJ1-5	TRBV6-5	few	TGTGCCAGCAGTCCGCTCGACAGGGGGGAACAGCCCCAGCATTTT	CASSPLDRGEQPQHF
TRBD1	TRBJ1-1	TRBV7-2	-	TGTGCCAGCACCAAACAGGGGTTCACTGAAGCTTTCTTT	CASTKQGFTEAFF
TRBD1	TRBJ1-6	TRBV5-1	-	TGCGCCAGCAGTCCTAATGCAGGGGGGAATTCACCCCTCCACTTT	CASSPNAGGNSPLHF
-	TRBJ2-2	TRBV11-3	once	TGTGCCAGCAGCCCCCTTACCGTCGACAAGGAGAACACCGGGGAGCTGTTTTTT	CASSPLTVDKENTGELFF
-	TRBJ1-2	TRBV10-3	-	TGTGCCATCAGTGAGTCTGGGGCCAACTATGGCTACACCTTC	CAISESGANYGYTF
-	TRBJ1-2	TRBV30	few	TGTGCCTGGTATCGGGAAGCCCGCTATGGCTACACCTTC	CAWYREARYGYTF
-	TRBJ1-6	TRBV6-5	-	TGTGCCAGCAGTTATACTCGGGGTAATTCACCCCTCCACTTT	CASSYTRGNSPLHF
TRBD2	TRBJ2-5	TRBV19	-	TGTGCCAGTAGCCTCCACCAGGAGCTAGCGGGAGCGGAGACCCAGTACTTC	CASSLHQELAGAETQYF
-	TRBJ2-2	TRBV9	-	TGTGCCAGCAGTACTACCACAGGGTCGGGCACCGGGGAGCTGTTTTTT	CASSTTTGSGTGELFF
-	TRBJ2-7	TRBV27	-	TGTGCCAGCAGACCGAGGACAGACTCCTACGAGCAGTACTTC	CASRPRTDSYEQYF
-	TRBJ2-5	TRBV5-6	once	TGTGCCAGCAGGTTGGACAGAGCTCAAGAGACCCAGTACTTC	CASRLDRAQETQYF
TRBD2	TRBJ2-2	TRBV30	-	TGTGCCTGGGGATGGGGGCGGGAGGAAGAGACCGGGGAGCTGTTTTTT	CAWGWGREEETGELFF
-	TRBJ2-7	TRBV7-8	-	TGTGCCAGCAGCGACCCACAGGGGAGGATCTACGAGCAGTACTTC	CASSDPQGRIYEQYF
TRBD1	TRBJ2-5	TRBV19	-	TGTGCCAGTAGTGCGGACAGGCGGAAAGAGACCCAGTACTTC	CASSADRRKETQYF
-	TRBJ1-5	TRBV6-5	-	TGTGCCAGCAGTAGTTCCAGGGTGGGTTTCCAGCCCCAGCATTTT	CASSSSRVGFQPQHF
-	TRBJ2-2	TRBV18	-	TGTGCCAGCTCACCTCTCCTCTCTACCGGGGAGCTGTTTTTT	CASSPLLSTGELFF
TRBD2	TRBJ2-3	TRBV7-2	-	TGTGCCAGCAGCTTAGGACTAGCGTCAGATACGCAGTATTTT	CASSLGLASDTQYF
TRBD1	TRBJ1-1	TRBV4-1	once	TGCGCCAGCAGCCAAGAAGGGACAGATGAAGCTTTCTTT	CASSQEGTDEAFF
-	TRBJ2-7	TRBV19	-	TGTGCCAGTAGTGAACCGGGACTTTACGAGCAGTACTTC	CASSEPGLYEQYF
-	TRBJ1-4	TRBV4-1	-	TGCGCCAGCAGCCAAAAAAGGAGTAGCGGATTTAACTTGGCAACTAATGAAAAACTGTTTTTT	CASSQKRSSGFNLATNEKLFF
TRBD2	TRBJ2-3	TRBV28	once	TGTGCCAGCACACTAGCGGGAGTGAGCACAGATACGCAGTATTTT	CASTLAGVSTDTQYF